The next 5 T cell receptor beta chains were all read from a single sample in a study of cytomegalovirus exposure and HLA in healthy donors. The PCR had 60 Vbeta and 13 Jbeta primers. Method: immunoSEQ multiplex PCR; TCRdb's copy keeps in-frame clones and lacks some. In the table there are 95,000 to 150,000 clones, over 65% of which are singletons. The sequenced sample consisted of PBMCs. These receptors originate from a man aged 18 to 29 in good health and CMV-seropositive.

The chain couples TRBV4-1 to TRBJ1-5; TRBD1 matches at 9 bases. The J segment lost 1 base and the V segment lost 1 base, leaving 11 bases of the junction unmatched. The CDR3 totals 19 residues. CDR1 MGHRA and CDR2 YSYEKL come from the germline V gene. The CDR3 spells CASSQAPPGTGLSNQPQHF. In nucleotides, the CDR3 is TGCGCCAGCAGCCAAGCCCCTCCCGGGACAGGGTTAAGCAATCAGCCCCAGCATTTT.

CDR3 DNA sequence: TGTGCCAGTAGTATAGACCAGGGCTTCAATCAGCCCCAGCATTTT. The encoded protein is CASSIDQGFNQPQHF. This chain connects TRBV19 to TRBJ1-5, with D possibly matching TRBD1 (5 bases). V was pared by 0 bases and J by 3 bases, with 9 bases between. The CDR3 spans 15 residues. The germline gives CDR1 LNHDA, CDR2 SQIVND (reference sequence).

The chain recombines TRBV30 with TRBJ2-7; D is ambiguous. The CDR3 contains 15 residues. Trimming pared 3 bases from V and 0 bases from J, leaving 15 bases between. Germline V gene lookup returns CDR1 GTSNPN and CDR2 SVGIG (reference sequence). The CDR3 loop reads CAWRHPEPSSYEQYF. The CDR3 nucleotides are TGTGCCTGGAGGCACCCGGAGCCGAGCTCCTACGAGCAGTACTTC.

The chain carries TRBV7-9 and TRBJ2-3; 7 nucleotides line up with TRBD1. CDR1 and CDR2 from the germline V gene are SEHNR and FQNEAQ (reference sequence). The CDR3 spans 12 residues. V trimming: 1 base; J trimming: 14 bases; junction bases outside the gene matches: 6. CDR3 sequence reads: CASSLVGRGLYF. The CDR3 nucleotides read TGTGCCAGCAGCTTAGTCGGCAGGGGGTTGTATTTT. Supplemented by reference TRBV7-9 and TRBJ2-3, the full variable domain reads DTGVSQNPRHKITKRGQNVTFRCDPISEHNRLYWYRQTLGQGPEFLTYFQNEAQLEKSRLLSDRFSAERPKGSFSTLEIQRTEQGDSAMYLCASSLVGRGLYFGPGTRLTVL.

V usage is TRBV6-1 and J usage is TRBJ1-2; 7 positions match TRBD1. Trimming cost V 1 base and J 4 bases; bases outside gene matches: 0. CDR1 MNHNS and CDR2 SASEGT come from the germline V gene. The CDR3 totals 13 residues. CDR3 DNA sequence: TGTGCCAGCAGTGAAGGGGACAGCTATGGCTACACCTTC. This encodes CASSEGDSYGYTF.